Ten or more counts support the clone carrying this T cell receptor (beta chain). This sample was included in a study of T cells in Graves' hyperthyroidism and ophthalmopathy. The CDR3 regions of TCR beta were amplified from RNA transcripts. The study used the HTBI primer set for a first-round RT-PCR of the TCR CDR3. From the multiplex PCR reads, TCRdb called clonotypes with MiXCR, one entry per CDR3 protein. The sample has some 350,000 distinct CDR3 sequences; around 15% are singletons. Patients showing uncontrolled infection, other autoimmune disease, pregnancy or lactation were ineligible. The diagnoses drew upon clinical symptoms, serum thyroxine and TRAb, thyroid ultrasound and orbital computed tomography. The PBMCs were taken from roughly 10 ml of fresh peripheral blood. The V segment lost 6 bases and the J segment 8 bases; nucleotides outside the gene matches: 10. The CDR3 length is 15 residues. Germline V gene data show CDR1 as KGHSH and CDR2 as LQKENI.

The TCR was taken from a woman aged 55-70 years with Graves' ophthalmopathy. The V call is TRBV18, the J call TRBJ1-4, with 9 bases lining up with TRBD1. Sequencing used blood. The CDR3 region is CASSPDRGAREKLFF. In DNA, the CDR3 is TGTGCCAGCTCTCCCGACAGGGGGGCTCGGGAAAAACTGTTTTTT.